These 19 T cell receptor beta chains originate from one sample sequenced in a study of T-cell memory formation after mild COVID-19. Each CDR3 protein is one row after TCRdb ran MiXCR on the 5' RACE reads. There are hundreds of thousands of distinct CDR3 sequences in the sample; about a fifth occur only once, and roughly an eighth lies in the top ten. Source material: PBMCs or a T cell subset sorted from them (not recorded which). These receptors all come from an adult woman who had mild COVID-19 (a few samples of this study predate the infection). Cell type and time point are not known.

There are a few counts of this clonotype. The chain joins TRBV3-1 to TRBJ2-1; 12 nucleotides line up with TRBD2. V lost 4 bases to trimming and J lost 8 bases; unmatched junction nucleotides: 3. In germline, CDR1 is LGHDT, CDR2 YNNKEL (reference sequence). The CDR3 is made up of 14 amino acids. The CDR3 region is CASSPTSGRHEQFF. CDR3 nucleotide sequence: TGTGCCAGCAGCCCGACTAGCGGGAGACATGAGCAGTTCTTC.

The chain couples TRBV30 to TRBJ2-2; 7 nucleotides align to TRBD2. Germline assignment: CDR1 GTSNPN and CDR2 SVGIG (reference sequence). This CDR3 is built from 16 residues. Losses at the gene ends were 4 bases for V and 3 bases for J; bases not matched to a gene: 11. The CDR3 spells CAWTPTGGGYTGELFF. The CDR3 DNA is TGTGCCTGGACCCCTACGGGGGGAGGTTACACCGGGGAGCTGTTTTTT.

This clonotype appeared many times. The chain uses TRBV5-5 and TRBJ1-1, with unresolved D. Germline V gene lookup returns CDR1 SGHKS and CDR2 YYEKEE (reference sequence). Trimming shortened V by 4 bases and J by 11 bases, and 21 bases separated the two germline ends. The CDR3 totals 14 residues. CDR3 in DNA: TGTGCCAGCAGCCCTACCCGGACGGCCCTGGGGGCTTTCTTT. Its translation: CASSPTRTALGAFF. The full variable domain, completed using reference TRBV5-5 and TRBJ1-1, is DAGVTQSPTHLIKTRGQQVTLRCSPISGHKSVSWYQQVLGQGPQFIFQYYEKEERGRGNFPDRFSARQFPNYSSELNVNALLLGDSALYLCASSPTRTALGAFFGQGTRLTVV.

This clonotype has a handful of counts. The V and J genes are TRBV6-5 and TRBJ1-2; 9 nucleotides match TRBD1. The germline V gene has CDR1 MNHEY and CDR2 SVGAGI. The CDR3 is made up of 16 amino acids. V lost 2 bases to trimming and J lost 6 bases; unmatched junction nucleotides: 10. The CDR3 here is CASSYGAGTGWHGYTF. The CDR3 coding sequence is TGTGCCAGCAGTTACGGAGCCGGGACAGGGTGGCATGGCTACACCTTC.

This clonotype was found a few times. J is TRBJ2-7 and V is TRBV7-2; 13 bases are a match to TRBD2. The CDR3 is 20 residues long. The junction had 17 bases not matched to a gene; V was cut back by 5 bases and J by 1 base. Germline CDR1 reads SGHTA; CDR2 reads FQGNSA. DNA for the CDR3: TGTGCCAGCAGCCCGCGAAGATTTGGACTAGCGGGGGCGGGTTCCTACGAGCAGTACTTC. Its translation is CASSPRRFGLAGAGSYEQYF.

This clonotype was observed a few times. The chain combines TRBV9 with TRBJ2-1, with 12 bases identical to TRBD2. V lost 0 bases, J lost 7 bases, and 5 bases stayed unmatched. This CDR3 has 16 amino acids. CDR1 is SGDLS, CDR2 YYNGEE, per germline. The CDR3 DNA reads TGTGCCAGCAGCGTAGGGTCTAGCGGGGGGGGGAATGAGCAGTTCTTC. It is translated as CASSVGSSGGGNEQFF.

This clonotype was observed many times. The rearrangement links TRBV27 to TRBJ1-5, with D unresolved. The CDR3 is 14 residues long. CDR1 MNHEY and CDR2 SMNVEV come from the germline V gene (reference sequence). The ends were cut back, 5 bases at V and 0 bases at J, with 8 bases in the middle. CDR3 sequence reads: CASSLGYSNQPQHF. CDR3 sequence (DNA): TGTGCCAGCAGTCTGGGATATAGCAATCAGCCCCAGCATTTT.

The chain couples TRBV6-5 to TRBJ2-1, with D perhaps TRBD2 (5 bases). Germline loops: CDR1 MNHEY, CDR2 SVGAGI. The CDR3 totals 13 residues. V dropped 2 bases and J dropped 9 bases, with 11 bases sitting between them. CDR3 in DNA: TGTGCCAGCAGTTACGAGGACTTGGGTGAGCAGTTCTTC. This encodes CASSYEDLGEQFF.

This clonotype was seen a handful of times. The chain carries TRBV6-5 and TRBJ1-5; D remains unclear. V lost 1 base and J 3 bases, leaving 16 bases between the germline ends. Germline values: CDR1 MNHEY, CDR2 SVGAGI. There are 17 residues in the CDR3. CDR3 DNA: TGTGCCAGCAGTTACTATCCCACTGGCAGGCACAATCAGCCCCAGCATTTT. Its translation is CASSYYPTGRHNQPQHF.

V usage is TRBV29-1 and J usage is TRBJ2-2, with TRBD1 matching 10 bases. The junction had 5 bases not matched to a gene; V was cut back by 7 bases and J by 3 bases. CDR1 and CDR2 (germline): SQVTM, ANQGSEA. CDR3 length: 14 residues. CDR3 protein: CSASDRGHTGELFF. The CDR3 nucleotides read TGCAGCGCTTCTGACAGGGGGCACACCGGGGAGCTGTTTTTT.

CDR3 region: CATSRDLAGSIYEQYF. The CDR3 nucleotides read TGTGCCACCAGCAGAGATCTGGCAGGTTCTATCTACGAGCAGTACTTC. The V gene is TRBV15, the J gene TRBJ2-7, with D unclear. The CDR3 runs to 16 residues. V was trimmed by 0 bases and J by 3 bases, leaving 15 bases between them. Germline V gene lookup returns CDR1 LNHNV and CDR2 YYDKDF (reference sequence).

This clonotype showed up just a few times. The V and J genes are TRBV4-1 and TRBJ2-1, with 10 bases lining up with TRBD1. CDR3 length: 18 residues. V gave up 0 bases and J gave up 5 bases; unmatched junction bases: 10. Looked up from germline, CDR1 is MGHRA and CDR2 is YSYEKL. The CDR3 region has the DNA TGCGCCAGCAGCCAAGAACCTCCGACAGGGGGCAGTGACAATGAGCAGTTCTTC. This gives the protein CASSQEPPTGGSDNEQFF.

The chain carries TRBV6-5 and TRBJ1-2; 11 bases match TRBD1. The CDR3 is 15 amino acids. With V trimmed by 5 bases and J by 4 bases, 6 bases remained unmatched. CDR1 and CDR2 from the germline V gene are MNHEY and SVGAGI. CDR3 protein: CASSQGTGGIYGYTF. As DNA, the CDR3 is TGTGCCAGCAGTCAGGGGACAGGGGGGATCTATGGCTACACCTTC.

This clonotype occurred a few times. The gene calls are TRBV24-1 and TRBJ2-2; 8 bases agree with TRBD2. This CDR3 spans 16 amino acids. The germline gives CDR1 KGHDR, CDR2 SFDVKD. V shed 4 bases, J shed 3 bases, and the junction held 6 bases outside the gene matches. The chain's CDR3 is CATSDPGGFDTGELFF. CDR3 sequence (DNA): TGTGCCACCAGTGACCCGGGGGGGTTTGACACCGGGGAGCTGTTTTTT.

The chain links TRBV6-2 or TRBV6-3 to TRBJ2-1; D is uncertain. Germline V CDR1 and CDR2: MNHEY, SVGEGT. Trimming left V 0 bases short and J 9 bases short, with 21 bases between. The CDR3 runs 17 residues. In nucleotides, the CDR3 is TGTGCCAGCAGTTACTCGTATTCGCGCTTACGCCCCGGTGAGCAGTTCTTC. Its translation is CASSYSYSRLRPGEQFF.

Written as DNA, the CDR3 is TGTGCCAGCAGCTTCCATCGGAGGGATACGCAGTATTTT. It encodes CASSFHRRDTQYF. The rearrangement links TRBV7-3 to TRBJ2-3, with D perhaps matching TRBD2 (5 bases). The ends were cut back, 3 bases at V and 6 bases at J, with 10 bases in the middle. CDR1 and CDR2 (germline): SGHTA, FQGTGA. The CDR3 consists of 13 residues.

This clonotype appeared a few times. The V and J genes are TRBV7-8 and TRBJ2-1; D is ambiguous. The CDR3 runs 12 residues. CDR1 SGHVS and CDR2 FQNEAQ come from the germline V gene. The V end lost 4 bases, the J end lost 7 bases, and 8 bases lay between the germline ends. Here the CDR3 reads CASSSPPNEQFF. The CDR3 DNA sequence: TGTGCCAGCAGCTCCCCCCCAAATGAGCAGTTCTTC.

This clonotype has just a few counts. CDR3 sequence reads: CASSRQGAGYGYTF. The DNA for the CDR3 is TGTGCCAGCAGCAGACAGGGGGCCGGCTATGGCTACACCTTC. The rearrangement links TRBV5-5 to TRBJ1-2, with TRBD1 matching over 10 bases. Germline CDR1 reads SGHKS; CDR2 reads YYEKEE (reference sequence). The CDR3 covers 14 residues. The trim removed 4 bases at V and 4 bases at J, leaving 4 bases unmatched.

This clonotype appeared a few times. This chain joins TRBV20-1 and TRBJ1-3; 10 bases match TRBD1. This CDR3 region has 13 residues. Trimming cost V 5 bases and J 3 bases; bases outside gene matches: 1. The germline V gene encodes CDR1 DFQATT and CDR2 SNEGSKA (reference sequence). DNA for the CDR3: TGCAGTGCTGACAGGGGGCATGGAAACACCATATATTTT. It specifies CSADRGHGNTIYF.